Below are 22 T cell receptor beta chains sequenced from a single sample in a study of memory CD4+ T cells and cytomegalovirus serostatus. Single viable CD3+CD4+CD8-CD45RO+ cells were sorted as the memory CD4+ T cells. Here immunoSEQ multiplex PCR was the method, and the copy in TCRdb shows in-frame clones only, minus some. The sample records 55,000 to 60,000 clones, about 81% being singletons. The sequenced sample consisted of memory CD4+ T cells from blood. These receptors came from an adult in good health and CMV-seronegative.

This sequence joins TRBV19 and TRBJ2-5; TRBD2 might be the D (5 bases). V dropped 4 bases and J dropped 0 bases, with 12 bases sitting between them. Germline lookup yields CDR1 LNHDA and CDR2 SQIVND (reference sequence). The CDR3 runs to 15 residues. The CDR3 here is CASSNGGRYQETQYF. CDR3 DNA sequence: TGTGCCAGTAGTAACGGAGGCAGATACCAAGAGACCCAGTACTTC. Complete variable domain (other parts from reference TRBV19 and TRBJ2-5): DGGITQSPKYLFRKEGQNVTLSCEQNLNHDAMYWYRQDPGQGLRLIYYSQIVNDFQKGDIAEGYSVSREKKESFPLTVTSAQKNPTAFYLCASSNGGRYQETQYFGPGTRLLVL.

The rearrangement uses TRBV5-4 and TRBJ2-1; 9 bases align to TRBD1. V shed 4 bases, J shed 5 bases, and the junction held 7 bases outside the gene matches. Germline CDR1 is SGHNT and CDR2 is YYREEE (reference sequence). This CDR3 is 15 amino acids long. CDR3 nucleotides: TGTGCCAGCAGCCCCGGGACAGGGACCCACAATGAGCAGTTCTTC. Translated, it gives CASSPGTGTHNEQFF.

The DNA of the CDR3 is TGTGCCAGCACCCAAAGCTTGGGCTATAGCAATCAGCCCCAGCATTTT. The encoded protein is CASTQSLGYSNQPQHF. This chain joins TRBV2 and TRBJ1-5, with no clear D. V was clipped by 7 bases and J by 0 bases, with 16 bases between them. Germline values: CDR1 SNHLY, CDR2 FYNNEI. This CDR3 is built from 16 residues.

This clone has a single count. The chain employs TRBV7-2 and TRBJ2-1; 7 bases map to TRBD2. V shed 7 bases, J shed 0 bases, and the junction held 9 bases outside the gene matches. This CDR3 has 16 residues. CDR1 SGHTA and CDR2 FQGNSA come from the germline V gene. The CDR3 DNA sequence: TGTGCCAGCACCCAGACTAGCCACCGCTCCTACAATGAGCAGTTCTTC. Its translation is CASTQTSHRSYNEQFF.

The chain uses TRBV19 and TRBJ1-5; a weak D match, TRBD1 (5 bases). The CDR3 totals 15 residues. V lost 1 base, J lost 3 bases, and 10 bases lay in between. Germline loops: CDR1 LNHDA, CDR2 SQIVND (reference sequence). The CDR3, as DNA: TGTGCCAGTAGTATAGTAGGGGTCACCAATCAGCCCCAGCATTTT. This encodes CASSIVGVTNQPQHF.

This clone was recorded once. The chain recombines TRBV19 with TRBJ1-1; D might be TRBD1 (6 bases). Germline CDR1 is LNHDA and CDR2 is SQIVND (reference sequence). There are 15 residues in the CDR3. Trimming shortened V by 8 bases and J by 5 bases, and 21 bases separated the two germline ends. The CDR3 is CASFKPGQLVTEAFF. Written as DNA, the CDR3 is TGTGCCAGTTTTAAACCCGGACAGTTGGTAACTGAAGCTTTCTTT.

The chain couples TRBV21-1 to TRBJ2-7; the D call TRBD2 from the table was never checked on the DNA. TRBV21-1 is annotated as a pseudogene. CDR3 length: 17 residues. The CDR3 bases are TGTGCCAGCAGCCCTGGTCTAAAGGCGGATCCATCCTACGAGCAGTACTTC. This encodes CASSPGLKADPSYEQYF.

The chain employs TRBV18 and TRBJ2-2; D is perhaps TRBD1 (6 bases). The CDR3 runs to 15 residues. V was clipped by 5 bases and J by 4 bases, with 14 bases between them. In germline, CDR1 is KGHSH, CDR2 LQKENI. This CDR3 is CASSTSGASTGELFF. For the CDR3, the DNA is TGTGCCAGCTCAACCTCAGGGGCCAGCACCGGGGAGCTGTTTTTT. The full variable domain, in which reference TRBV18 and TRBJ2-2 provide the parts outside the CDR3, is NAGVMQNPRHLVRRRGQEARLRCSPMKGHSHVYWYRQLPEEGLKFMVYLQKENIIDESGMPKERFSAEFPKEGPSILRIQQVVRGDSAAYFCASSTSGASTGELFFGEGSRLTVL.

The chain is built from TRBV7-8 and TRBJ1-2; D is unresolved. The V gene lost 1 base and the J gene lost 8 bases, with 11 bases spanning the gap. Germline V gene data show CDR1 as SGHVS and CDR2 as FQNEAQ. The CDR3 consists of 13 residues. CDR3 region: CASSLVSGGGYTF. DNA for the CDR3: TGTGCCAGCAGCTTAGTTTCGGGTGGCGGCTACACCTTC. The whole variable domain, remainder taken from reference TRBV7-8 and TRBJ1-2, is GAGVSQSPRYKVAKRGQDVALRCDPISGHVSLFWYQQALGQGPEFLTYFQNEAQLDKSGLPSDRFFAERPEGSVSTLKIQRTQQEDSAVYLCASSLVSGGGYTFGSGTRLTVV.

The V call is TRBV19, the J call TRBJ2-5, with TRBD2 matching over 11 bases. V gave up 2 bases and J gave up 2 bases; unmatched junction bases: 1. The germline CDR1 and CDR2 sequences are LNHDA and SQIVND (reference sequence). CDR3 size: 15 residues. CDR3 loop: CASSILAGGQETQYF. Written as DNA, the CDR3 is TGTGCCAGTAGTATACTAGCGGGGGGTCAAGAGACCCAGTACTTC.

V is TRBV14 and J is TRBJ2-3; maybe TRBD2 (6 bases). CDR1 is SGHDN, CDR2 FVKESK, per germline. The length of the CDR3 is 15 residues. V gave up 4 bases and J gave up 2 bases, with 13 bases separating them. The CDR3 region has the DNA TGTGCCAGCAGCCTGGGGGGACTGTTCACAGATACGCAGTATTTT. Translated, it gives CASSLGGLFTDTQYF. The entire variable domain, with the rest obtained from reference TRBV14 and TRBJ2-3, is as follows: EAGVTQFPSHSVIEKGQTVTLRCDPISGHDNLYWYRRVMGKEIKFLLHFVKESKQDESGMPNNRFLAERTGGTYSTLKVQPAELEDSGVYFCASSLGGLFTDTQYFGPGTRLTVL.

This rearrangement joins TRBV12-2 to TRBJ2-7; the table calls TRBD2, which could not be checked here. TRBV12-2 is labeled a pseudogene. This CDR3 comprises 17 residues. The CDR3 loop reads CASRTGLPGREVYEQYF. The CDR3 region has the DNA TGTGCAAGTCGCACGGGACTACCCGGGAGAGAAGTCTACGAGCAGTACTTC.

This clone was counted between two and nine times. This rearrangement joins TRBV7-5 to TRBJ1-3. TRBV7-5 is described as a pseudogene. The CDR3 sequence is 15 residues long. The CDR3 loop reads CARSPRPFSGNTIYF. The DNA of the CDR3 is TGTGCCAGAAGCCCTCGACCCTTCTCTGGAAACACCATATATTTT.

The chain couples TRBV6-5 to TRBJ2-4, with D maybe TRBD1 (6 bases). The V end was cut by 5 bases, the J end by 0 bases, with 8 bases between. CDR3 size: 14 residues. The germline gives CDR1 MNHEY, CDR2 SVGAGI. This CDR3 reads CASSEDRAKNIQYF. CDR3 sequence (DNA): TGTGCCAGCAGTGAGGACAGAGCCAAAAACATTCAGTACTTC.

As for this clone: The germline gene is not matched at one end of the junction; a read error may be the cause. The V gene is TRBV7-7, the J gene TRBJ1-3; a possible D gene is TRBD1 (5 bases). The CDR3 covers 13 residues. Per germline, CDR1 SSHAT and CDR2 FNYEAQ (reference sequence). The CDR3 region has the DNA TGTGCTAGCAGCCTACAGGATGGAGACACCATATATTTT. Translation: CASSLQDGDTIYF.

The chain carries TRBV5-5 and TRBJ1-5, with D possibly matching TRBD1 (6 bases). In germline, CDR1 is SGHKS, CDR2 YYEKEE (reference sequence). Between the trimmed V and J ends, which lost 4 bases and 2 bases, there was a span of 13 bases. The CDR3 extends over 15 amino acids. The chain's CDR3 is CASSGSGAGNQPQHF. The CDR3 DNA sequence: TGTGCCAGCAGCGGGTCAGGGGCAGGCAATCAGCCCCAGCATTTT.

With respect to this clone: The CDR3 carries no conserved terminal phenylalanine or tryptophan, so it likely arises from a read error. The CDR3 DNA sequence: TGTGCCAGTAGTATGAGCGGGAGAATCGACATTCAGTACATC. Its protein product is CASSMSGRIDIQYI. This chain links TRBV19 with TRBJ2-4, with 8 bases that match TRBD2. This CDR3 has 14 amino acids. V was pared by 3 bases and J by 8 bases, with 6 bases of the junction left unmatched. Germline V gene data show CDR1 as LNHDA and CDR2 as SQIVND (reference sequence).

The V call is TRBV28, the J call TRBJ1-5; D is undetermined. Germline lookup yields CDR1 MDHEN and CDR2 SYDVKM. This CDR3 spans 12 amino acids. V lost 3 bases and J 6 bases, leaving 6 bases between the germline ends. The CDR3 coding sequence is TGTGCCAGCAGTTTTGGAACTCAGCCCCAGCATTTT. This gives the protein CASSFGTQPQHF.

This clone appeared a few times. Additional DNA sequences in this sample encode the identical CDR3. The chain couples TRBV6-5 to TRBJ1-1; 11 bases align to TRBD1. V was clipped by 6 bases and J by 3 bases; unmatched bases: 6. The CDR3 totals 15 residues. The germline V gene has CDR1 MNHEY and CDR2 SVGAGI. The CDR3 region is CASSGQGAGDTEAFF. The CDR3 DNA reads TGTGCCAGCAGCGGACAGGGGGCAGGGGACACTGAAGCTTTCTTT.

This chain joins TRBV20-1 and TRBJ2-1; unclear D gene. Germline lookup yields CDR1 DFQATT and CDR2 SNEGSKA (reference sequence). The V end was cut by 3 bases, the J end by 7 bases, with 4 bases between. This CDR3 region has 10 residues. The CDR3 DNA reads TGCAGTGCTAGTTGGAATGAGCAGTTCTTC. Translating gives CSASWNEQFF.

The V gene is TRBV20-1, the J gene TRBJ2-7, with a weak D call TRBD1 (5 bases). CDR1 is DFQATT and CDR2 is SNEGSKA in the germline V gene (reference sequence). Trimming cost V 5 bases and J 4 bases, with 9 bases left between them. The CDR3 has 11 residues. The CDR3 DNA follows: TGCAGTGCTCGGCGACAGTACGAGCAGTACTTC. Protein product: CSARRQYEQYF.

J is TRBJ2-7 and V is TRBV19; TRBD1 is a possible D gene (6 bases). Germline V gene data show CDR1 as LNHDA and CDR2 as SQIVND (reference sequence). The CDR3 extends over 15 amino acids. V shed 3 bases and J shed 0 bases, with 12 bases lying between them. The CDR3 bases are TGTGCCAGTAGTATGGTAGACAGGAGCTCCTACGAGCAGTACTTC. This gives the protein CASSMVDRSSYEQYF. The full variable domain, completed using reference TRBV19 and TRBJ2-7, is DGGITQSPKYLFRKEGQNVTLSCEQNLNHDAMYWYRQDPGQGLRLIYYSQIVNDFQKGDIAEGYSVSREKKESFPLTVTSAQKNPTAFYLCASSMVDRSSYEQYFGPGTRLTVT.